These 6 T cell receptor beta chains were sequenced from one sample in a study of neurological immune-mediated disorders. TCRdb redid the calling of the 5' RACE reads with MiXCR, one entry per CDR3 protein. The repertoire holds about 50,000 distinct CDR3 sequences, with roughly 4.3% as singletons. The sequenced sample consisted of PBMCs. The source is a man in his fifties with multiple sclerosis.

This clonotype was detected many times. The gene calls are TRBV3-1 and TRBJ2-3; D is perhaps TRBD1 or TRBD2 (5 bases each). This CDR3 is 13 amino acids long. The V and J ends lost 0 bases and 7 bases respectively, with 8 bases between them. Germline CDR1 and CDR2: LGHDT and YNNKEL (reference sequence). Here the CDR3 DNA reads TGTGCCAGCAGCCAAGACGGGGCCTATACGCAGTATTTT. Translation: CASSQDGAYTQYF.

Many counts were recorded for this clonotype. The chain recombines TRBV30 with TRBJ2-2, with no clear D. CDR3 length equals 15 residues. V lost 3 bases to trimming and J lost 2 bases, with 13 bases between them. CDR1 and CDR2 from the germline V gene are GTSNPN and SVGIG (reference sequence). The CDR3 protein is CAWSLGRFNTGELFF. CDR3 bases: TGTGCCTGGAGCCTAGGACGGTTTAACACCGGGGAGCTGTTTTTT.

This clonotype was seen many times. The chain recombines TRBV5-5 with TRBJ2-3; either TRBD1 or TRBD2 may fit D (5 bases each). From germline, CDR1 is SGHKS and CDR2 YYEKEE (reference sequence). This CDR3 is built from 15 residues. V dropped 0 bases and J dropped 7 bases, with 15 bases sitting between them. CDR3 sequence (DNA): TGTGCCAGCAGCTTGGAAATCTTTTCGGGGCATACGCAGTATTTT. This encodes CASSLEIFSGHTQYF.

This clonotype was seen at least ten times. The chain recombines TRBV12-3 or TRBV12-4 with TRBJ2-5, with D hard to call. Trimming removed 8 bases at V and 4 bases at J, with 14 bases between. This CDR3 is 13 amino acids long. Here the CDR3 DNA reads TGTGCCAGCGCTACGCATGCGGCAGAGACCCAGTACTTC. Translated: CASATHAAETQYF.

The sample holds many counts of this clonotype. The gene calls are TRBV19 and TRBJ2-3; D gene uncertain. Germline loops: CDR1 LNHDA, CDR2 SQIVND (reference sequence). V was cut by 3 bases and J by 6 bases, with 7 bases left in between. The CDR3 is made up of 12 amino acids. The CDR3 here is CASSMGRDTQYF. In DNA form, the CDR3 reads TGTGCCAGTAGTATGGGCAGGGATACGCAGTATTTT.

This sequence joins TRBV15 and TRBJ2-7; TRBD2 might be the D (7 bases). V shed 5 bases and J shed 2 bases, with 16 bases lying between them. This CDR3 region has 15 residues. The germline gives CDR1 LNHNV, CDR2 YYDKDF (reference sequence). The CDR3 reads CATSQGLAATYEQYF. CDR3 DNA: TGTGCCACCAGCCAGGGGCTAGCGGCGACCTACGAGCAGTACTTC. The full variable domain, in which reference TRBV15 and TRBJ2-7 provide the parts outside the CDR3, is DAMVIQNPRYQVTQFGKPVTLSCSQTLNHNVMYWYQQKSSQAPKLLFHYYDKDFNNEADTPDNFQSRRPNTSFCFLDIRSPGLGDTAMYLCATSQGLAATYEQYFGPGTRLTVT.